This T cell receptor (beta chain) came from a study of breast tumors, draining lymph nodes, adjacent tissues. General study points: Tumor TCR diversity was below lymph nodes but above nontumor tissue. The data were judged consistent with most tumor T cells coming from lymph node and expanding in tumor. Luminal-like breast cancer showed significantly greater tumor-nontumor repertoire similarity than basal-like breast cancer did.

Comments on this clonotype: Its cognate antigen is unknown.

TCRdb called the multiplex PCR reads again in MiXCR, with one record for every CDR3 protein. Altogether about 63,000 distinct CDR3 sequences are present, approximately 54% being singletons, with the ten largest covering roughly 19%. Trimming took 4 bases from V and 3 from J, leaving 9 bases between them. CDR3 size: 14 residues. Germline loops: CDR1 SGHTA, CDR2 FQGNSA. This receptor was taken from a female donor with breast cancer. Some clones in this sample may be carry-over from other donors' samples. V and J are TRBV7-2 and TRBJ2-2; no clear D. Sample: breast tumor tissue. As DNA, the CDR3 is TGTGCCAGCAGCTCCTACCGGGACACCGGGGAGCTGTTTTTT. This codes for CASSSYRDTGELFF. The full variable domain, completed using reference TRBV7-2 and TRBJ2-2, is GAGVSQSPSNKVTEKGKDVELRCDPISGHTALYWYRQSLGQGLEFLIYFQGNSAPDKSGLPSDRFSAERTGGSVSTLTIQRTQQEDSAVYLCASSSYRDTGELFFGEGSRLTVL.